Sequencing of this T cell receptor beta chain was carried out in a study of regulatory T cells in long-lasting Graves disease. Points from the study as a whole: Possibly, too few samples lowered accuracy.

Arm-PCR of CDR3 regions and iRepertoire HTBI primers were used to build TCR beta libraries. In TCRdb, the multiplex PCR reads were re-called with MiXCR into one record per CDR3 protein. The sample includes a few hundred thousand distinct CDR3 sequences, roughly a fifth seen only once; the top ten take approximately 10%. The sample's time point: newly diagnosed GD, antithyroid drugs for less than 3 months. RNA from PBMCs was the source of the TCR library. Trimming left V 3 bases short and J 8 bases short, with 13 bases between. Germline lookup yields CDR1 LNHDA and CDR2 SQIVND (reference sequence). This CDR3 spans 13 amino acids. This clonotype was recorded many times. What it binds is unknown. This same sample was also part of a study on T cells in Graves' hyperthyroidism and ophthalmopathy. That source notes: Among the patients, aged 18 to 65, hyperthyroidism was newly diagnosed and had lasted under 2 months.

The sample consisted of peripheral blood mononuclear cells (PBMCs), taken at new diagnosis, from a patient treated with antithyroid drugs. This TCR was recovered from a woman under 40 with Graves disease. The chain employs TRBV19 and TRBJ1-2, with no clear D. The CDR3 loop is CASSINDAGGYTF. The CDR3 DNA is TGTGCCAGTAGTATTAACGACGCGGGCGGCTACACCTTC.